What follows describes a single TCR beta chain. Its antigen remains unidentified. Trimming removed 3 bases from V and 3 bases from J, with 11 bases in between. The CDR3 is made up of 15 amino acids. Germline CDR1 reads MGHRA; CDR2 reads YSYEKL. Sample time point: newly diagnosed GD, antithyroid drugs for less than 3 months. TCR sequences were obtained from RNA taken from PBMCs. Guidelines of the American Thyroid Association were used to diagnose Graves' disease. The data belong to a study of regulatory T cells in long-lasting Graves disease. Overall study findings and caveats: TRBV28, TRBJ1-2 and TRBJ2-5 emerged as the favored segments in persistent disease.

With iRepertoire HTBI primers and Arm-PCR of CDR3 regions, TCR beta libraries were built. In TCRdb, the multiplex PCR reads were re-called with MiXCR into one record per CDR3 protein. The profile shows hundreds of thousands of distinct CDR3 sequences, approximately 15% of them singletons. The same sample was also studied in work on T cells in Graves' hyperthyroidism and ophthalmopathy. In that study: Initially, a first-round RT-PCR of the TCR CDR3 employed the HTBI primer set.

The gene calls are TRBV4-1 and TRBJ2-2, with D possibly TRBD1 on 5 matching bases. The sequencing used peripheral blood mononuclear cells (PBMCs), collected at new diagnosis, from a patient treated with antithyroid drugs. This receptor was obtained from a man aged 40-49 years with Graves disease. For the CDR3, the DNA is TGCGCCAGCAGCCATGAGGACACCTACACCGGGGAGCTGTTTTTT. Protein sequence: CASSHEDTYTGELFF.